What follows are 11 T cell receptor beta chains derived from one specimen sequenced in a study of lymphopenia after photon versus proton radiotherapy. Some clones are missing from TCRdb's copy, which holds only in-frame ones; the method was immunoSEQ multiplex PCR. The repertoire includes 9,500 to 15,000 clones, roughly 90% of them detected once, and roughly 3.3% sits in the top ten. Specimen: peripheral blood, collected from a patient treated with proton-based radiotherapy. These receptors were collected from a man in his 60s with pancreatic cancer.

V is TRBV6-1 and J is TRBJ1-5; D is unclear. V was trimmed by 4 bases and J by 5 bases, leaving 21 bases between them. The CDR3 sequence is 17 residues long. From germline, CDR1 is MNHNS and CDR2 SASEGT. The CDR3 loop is CASSAPLGLHDDQPQHF. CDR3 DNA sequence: TGTGCCAGCAGTGCTCCTTTAGGGCTCCACGATGATCAGCCCCAGCATTTT.

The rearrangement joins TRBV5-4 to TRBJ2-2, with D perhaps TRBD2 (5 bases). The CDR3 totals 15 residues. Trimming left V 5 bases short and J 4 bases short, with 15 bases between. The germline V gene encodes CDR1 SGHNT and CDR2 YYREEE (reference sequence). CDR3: CASRTLGKSTGELFF. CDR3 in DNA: TGTGCCAGCAGGACGCTCGGGAAATCCACCGGGGAGCTGTTTTTT.

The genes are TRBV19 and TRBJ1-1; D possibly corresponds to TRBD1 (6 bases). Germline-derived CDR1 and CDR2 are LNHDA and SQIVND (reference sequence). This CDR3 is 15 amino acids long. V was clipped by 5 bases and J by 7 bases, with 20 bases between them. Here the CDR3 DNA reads TGTGCCAGTAGTTCACCTCGGACAGAGCGACGTGAAGCTTTCTTT. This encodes CASSSPRTERREAFF.

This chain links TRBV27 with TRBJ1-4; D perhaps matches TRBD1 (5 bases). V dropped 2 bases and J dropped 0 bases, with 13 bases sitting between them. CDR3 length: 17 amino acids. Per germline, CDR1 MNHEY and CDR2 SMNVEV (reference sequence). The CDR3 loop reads CASSLVGGSATNEKLFF. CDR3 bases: TGTGCCAGCAGTTTAGTGGGGGGGAGTGCAACTAATGAAAAACTGTTTTTT.

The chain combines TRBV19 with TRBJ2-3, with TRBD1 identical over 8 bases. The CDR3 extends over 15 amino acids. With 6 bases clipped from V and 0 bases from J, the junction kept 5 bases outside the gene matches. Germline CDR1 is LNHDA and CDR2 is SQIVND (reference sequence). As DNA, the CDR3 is TGTGCCAGTAGAGACAGGGGCTCTAGCACAGATACGCAGTATTTT. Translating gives CASRDRGSSTDTQYF.

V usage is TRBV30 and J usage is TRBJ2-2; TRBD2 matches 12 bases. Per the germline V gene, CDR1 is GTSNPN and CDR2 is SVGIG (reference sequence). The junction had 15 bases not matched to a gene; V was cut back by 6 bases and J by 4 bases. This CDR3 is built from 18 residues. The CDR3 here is CACHRGPLAGGFTGELFF. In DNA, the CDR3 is TGTGCCTGTCACCGAGGCCCACTAGCGGGAGGTTTCACCGGGGAGCTGTTTTTT.

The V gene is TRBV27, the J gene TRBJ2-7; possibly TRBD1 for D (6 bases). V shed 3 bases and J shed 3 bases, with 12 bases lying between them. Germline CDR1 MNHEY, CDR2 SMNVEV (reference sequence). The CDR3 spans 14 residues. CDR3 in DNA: TGTGCCAGCAGTTTCTCAGGGGCGTACTACGAGCAGTACTTC. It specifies CASSFSGAYYEQYF.

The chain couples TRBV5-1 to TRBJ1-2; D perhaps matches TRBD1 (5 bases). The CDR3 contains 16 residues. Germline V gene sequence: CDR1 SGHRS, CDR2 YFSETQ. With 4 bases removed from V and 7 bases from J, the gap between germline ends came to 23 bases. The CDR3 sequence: CASSRLRDGERVGYTF. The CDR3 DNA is TGCGCCAGCAGCCGTCTCCGGGACGGCGAGAGGGTTGGCTACACCTTC.

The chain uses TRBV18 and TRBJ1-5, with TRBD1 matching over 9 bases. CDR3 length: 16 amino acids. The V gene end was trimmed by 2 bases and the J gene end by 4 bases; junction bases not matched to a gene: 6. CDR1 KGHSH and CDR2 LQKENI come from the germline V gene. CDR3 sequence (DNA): TGTGCCAGCTCACCATCTAAAGACAGGGGGAATCAGCCCCAGCATTTT. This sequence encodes CASSPSKDRGNQPQHF.

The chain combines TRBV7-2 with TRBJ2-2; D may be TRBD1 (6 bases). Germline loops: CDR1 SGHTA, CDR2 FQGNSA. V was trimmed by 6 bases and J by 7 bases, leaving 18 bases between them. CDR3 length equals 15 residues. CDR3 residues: CASRHDLRTVGELFF. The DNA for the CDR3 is TGTGCCAGCAGGCACGACCTCCGGACAGTCGGGGAGCTGTTTTTT.

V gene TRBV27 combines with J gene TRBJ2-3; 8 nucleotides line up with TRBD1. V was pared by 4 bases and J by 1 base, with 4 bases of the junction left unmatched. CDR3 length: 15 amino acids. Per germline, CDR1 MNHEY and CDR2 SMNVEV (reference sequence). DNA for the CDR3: TGTGCCAGCAGTTCGACAGGGGTGCGCACAGATACGCAGTATTTT. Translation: CASSSTGVRTDTQYF.